This TCR beta chain was recorded in a study of OX40 agonist ivuxolimab in advanced cancers. The overall study: Of mixed ages from roughly 23 to 80 and averaging approximately 60 years, the group was approximately 84% male. Prior therapy, whether anti-PD-1, anti-PD-L1 or anti-CTLA-4, was allowed, and under 50% had some. Study results and caveats: Relative to CD4+ cells, CD8+ T cells on average had more expanded clones. Low levels of normalized T-cell clonal expansion also appeared in some nonresponders.

CDR3 length: 15 residues. V lost 6 bases, J lost 0 bases, and 7 bases stayed unmatched. Germline V gene data show CDR1 as SGDLS and CDR2 as YYNGEE. This clone is a singleton in its sample. Its antigen is unknown. Profiled with immunoSEQ multiplex PCR; TCRdb holds only in-frame clones, not every one. The table includes 60,000 to 75,000 clones, under 90% detected once. The sequencing here drew on CD4+ or CD8+ T cells sorted from blood, taken in a trial of the OX40 agonist ivuxolimab. The clonotype was recovered from an adult with an advanced solid tumor such as melanoma, head and neck, liver or kidney cancer. V and J are TRBV9 and TRBJ2-3; 7 bases line up with TRBD2. CDR3: CASTAGGSSTDTQYF. In DNA form, the CDR3 reads TGTGCCAGCACGGCCGGCGGGAGTAGCACAGATACGCAGTATTTT.